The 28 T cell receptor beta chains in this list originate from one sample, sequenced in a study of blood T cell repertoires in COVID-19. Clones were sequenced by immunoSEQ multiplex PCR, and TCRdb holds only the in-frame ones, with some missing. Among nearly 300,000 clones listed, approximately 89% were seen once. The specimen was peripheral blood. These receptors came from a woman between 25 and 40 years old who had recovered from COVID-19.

DNA for the CDR3: TGTGCCAGCAGCCTCCTAGGGGCAGGGGGAGATACGCAGTATTTT. Translation gives CASSLLGAGGDTQYF. This rearrangement joins TRBV7-6 to TRBJ2-3; 7 bases are shared with TRBD1. The V segment lost 5 bases and the J segment 5 bases; nucleotides outside the gene matches: 10. Germline V CDR1 and CDR2: SGHVS, FNYEAQ. This CDR3 region has 15 residues.

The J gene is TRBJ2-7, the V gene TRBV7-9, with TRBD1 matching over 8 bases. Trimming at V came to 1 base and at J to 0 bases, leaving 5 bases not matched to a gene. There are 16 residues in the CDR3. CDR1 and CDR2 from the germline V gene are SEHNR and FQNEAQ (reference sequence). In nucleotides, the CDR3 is TGTGCCAGCAGCTTAGAAGGACAGGGCCTCTCCTACGAGCAGTACTTC. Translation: CASSLEGQGLSYEQYF.

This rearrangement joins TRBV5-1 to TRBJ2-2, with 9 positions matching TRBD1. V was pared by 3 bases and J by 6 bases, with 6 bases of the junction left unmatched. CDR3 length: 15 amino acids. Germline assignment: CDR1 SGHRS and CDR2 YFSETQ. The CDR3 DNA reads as TGCGCCAGCAGCTGGACAGGGGAAGGTGCCGGGGAGCTGTTTTTT. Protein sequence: CASSWTGEGAGELFF. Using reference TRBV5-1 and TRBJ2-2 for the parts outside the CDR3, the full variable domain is KAGVTQTPRYLIKTRGQQVTLSCSPISGHRSVSWYQQTPGQGLQFLFEYFSETQRNKGNFPGRFSGRQFSNSRSEMNVSTLELGDSALYLCASSWTGEGAGELFFGEGSRLTVL.

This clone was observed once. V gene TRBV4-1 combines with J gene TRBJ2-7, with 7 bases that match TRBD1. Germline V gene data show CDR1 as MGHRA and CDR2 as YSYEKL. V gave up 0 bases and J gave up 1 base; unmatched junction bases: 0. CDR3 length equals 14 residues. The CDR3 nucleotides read TGCGCCAGCAGCCAAGAGGGACAGTCCTACGAGCAGTACTTC. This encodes CASSQEGQSYEQYF.

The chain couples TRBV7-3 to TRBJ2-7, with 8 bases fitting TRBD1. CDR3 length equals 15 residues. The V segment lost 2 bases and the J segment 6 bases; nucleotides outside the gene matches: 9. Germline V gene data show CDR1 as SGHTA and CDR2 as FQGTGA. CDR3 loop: CASSLGGTGTLEQYF. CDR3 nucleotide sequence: TGTGCCAGCAGCTTAGGGGGGACAGGCACACTCGAGCAGTACTTC. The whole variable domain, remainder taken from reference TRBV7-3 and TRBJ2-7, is GAGVSQTPSNKVTEKGKYVELRCDPISGHTALYWYRQSLGQGPEFLIYFQGTGAADDSGLPNDRFFAVRPEGSVSTLKIQRTERGDSAVYLCASSLGGTGTLEQYFGPGTRLTVT.

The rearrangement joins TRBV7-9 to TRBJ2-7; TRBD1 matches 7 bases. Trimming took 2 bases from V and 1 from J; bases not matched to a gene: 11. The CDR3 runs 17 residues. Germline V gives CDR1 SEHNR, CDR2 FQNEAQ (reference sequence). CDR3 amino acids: CASSLNPGTALSYEQYF. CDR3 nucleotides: TGTGCCAGCAGCTTAAACCCCGGGACAGCCCTATCCTACGAGCAGTACTTC.

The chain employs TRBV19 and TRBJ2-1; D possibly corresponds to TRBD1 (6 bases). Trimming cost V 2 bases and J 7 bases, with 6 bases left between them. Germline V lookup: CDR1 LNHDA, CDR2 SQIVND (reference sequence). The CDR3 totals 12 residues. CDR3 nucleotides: TGTGCCAGTAGTATACAGGGGAATGAGCAGTTCTTC. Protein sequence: CASSIQGNEQFF.

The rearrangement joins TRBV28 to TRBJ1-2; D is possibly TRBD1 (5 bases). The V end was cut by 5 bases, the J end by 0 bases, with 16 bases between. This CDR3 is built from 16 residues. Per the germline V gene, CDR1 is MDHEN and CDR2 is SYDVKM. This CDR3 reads CASSPRSGLANYGYTF. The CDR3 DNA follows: TGTGCCAGCAGTCCTCGATCAGGGTTAGCTAACTATGGCTACACCTTC.

The CDR3 DNA reads as TGTGCCAGCAGCTTGAATCCTAATCCCCCCCAGCATTTT. Translating it yields CASSLNPNPPQHF. The chain carries TRBV5-5 and TRBJ1-5; D gene ambiguous. V gave up 1 base and J gave up 10 bases, with 12 bases separating them. The CDR3 consists of 13 residues. Germline CDR1 reads SGHKS; CDR2 reads YYEKEE (reference sequence).

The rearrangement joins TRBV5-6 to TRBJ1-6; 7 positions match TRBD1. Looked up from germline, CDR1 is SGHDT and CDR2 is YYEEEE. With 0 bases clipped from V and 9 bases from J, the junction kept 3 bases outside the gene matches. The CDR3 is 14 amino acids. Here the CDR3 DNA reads TGTGCCAGCAGCTTGGGACAGGGCGGTTCACCCCTCCACTTT. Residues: CASSLGQGGSPLHF.

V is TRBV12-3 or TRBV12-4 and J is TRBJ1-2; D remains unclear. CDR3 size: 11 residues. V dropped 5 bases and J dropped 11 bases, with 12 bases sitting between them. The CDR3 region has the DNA TGTGCCAGCAGTGTACGGTCCCTTTACACCTTC. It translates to CASSVRSLYTF.

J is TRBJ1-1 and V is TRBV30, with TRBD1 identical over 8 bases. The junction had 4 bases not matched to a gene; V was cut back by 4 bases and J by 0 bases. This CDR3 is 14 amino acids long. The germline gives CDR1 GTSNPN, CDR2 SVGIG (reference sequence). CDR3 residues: CAWNLGQVNTEAFF. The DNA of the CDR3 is TGTGCCTGGAACCTGGGACAGGTGAACACTGAAGCTTTCTTT.

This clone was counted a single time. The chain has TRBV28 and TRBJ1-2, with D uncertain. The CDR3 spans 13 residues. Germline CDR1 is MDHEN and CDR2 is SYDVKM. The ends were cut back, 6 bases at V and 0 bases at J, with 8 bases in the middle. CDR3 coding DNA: TGTGCCAGCAGCAGAATCGCTAACTATGGCTACACCTTC. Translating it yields CASSRIANYGYTF.

CDR3 amino acids: CASSGGTGWETQYF. The CDR3 DNA reads TGTGCCAGCAGCGGGGGGACAGGTTGGGAGACCCAGTACTTC. The chain recombines TRBV5-8 with TRBJ2-5, with 8 bases identical to TRBD1. CDR1 and CDR2 from the germline V gene are SGHTS and YDEGEE. This CDR3 region has 14 residues. With 4 bases clipped from V and 5 bases from J, the junction kept 7 bases outside the gene matches.

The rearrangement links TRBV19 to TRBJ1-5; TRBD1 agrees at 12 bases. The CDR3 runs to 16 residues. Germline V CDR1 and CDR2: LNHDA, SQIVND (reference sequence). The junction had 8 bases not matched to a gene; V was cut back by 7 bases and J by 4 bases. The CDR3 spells CASTRDRGRANQPQHF. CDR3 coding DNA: TGTGCCAGTACCCGGGACAGGGGGCGGGCAAATCAGCCCCAGCATTTT.

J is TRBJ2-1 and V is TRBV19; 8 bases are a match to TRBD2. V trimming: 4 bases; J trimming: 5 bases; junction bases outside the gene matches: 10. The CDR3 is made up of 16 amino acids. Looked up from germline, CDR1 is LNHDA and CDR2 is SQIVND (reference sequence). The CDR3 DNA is TGTGCCAGTAGTACCTTCGCGGGGGGACCTAACAATGAGCAGTTCTTC. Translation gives CASSTFAGGPNNEQFF.

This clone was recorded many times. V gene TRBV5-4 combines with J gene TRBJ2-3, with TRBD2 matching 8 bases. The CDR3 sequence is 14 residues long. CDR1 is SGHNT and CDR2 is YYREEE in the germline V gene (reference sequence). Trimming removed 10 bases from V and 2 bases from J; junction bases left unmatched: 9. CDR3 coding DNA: TGTGCCGCCGGGAGGGACACACACACAGATACGCAGTATTTT. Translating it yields CAAGRDTHTDTQYF.

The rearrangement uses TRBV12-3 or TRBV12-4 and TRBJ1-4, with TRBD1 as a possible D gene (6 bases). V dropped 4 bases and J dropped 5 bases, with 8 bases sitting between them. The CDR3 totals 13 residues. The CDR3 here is CASSWGQNEKLFF. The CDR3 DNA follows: TGTGCCAGCAGTTGGGGACAAAATGAAAAACTGTTTTTT.

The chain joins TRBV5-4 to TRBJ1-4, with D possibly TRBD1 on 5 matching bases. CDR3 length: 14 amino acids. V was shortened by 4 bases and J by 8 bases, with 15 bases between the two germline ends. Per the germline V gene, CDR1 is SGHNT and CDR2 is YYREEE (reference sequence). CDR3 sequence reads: CASSPQGRGEKLFF. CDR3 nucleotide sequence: TGTGCCAGCAGCCCCCAGGGACGGGGGGAAAAACTGTTTTTT.

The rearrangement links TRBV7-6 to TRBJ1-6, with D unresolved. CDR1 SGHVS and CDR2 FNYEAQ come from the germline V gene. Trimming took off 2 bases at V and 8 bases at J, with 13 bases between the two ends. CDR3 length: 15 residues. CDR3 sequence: CASSLRPQDYSPLHF. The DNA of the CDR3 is TGTGCCAGCAGCTTACGTCCCCAGGATTATTCACCCCTCCACTTT.

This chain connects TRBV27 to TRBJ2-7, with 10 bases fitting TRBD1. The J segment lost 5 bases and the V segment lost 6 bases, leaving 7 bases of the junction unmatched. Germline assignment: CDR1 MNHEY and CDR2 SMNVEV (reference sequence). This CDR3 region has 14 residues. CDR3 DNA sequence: TGTGCCAGCAGCTACGGGACAGGGGTAGACGAGCAGTACTTC. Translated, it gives CASSYGTGVDEQYF.

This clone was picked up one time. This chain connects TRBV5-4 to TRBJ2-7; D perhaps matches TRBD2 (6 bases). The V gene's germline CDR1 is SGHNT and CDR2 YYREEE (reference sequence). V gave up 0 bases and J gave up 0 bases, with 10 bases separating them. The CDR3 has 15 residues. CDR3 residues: CASSLGAGSSYEQYF. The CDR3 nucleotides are TGTGCCAGCAGCTTGGGGGCGGGGAGCTCCTACGAGCAGTACTTC.

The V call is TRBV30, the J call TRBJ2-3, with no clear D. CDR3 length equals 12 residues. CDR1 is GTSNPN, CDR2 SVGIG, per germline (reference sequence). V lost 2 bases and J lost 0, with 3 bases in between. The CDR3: CAWSPSTDTQYF. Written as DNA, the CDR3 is TGTGCCTGGAGTCCTAGCACAGATACGCAGTATTTT.

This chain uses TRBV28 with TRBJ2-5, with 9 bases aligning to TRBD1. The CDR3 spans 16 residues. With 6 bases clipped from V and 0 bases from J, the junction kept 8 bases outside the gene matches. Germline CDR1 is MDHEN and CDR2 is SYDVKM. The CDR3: CASRSDRGRYQETQYF. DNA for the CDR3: TGTGCCAGCAGGTCGGACAGGGGAAGGTACCAAGAGACCCAGTACTTC.

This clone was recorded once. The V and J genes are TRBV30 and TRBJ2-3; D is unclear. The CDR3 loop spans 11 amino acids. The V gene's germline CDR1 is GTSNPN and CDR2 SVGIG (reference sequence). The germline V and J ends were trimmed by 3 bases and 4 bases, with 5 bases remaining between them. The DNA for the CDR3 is TGTGCCTGGAGCCCAGCAGATACGCAGTATTTT. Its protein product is CAWSPADTQYF.

The CDR3 is CASSQEIGGELFF. The CDR3 DNA is TGTGCCAGCAGCCAAGAAATCGGCGGGGAGCTGTTTTTT. V gene TRBV3-1 (or the pseudogene TRBV3-2) combines with J gene TRBJ2-2; no clear D. The germline gives CDR1 LGHDT, CDR2 YNNKEL (reference sequence). The CDR3 spans 13 residues. The germline V and J ends were trimmed by 0 bases and 7 bases, with 6 bases remaining between them.

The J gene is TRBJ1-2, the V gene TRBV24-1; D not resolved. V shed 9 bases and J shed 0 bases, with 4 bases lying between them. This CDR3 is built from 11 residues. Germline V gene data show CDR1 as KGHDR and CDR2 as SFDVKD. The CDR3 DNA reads TGTGCCACCGCAGCTAACTATGGCTACACCTTC. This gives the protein CATAANYGYTF.

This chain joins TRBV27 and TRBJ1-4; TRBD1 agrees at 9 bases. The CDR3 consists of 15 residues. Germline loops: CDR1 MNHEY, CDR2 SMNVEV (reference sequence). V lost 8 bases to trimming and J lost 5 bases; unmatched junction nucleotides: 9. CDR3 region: CASSRAGQGNEKLFF. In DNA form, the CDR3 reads TGTGCCAGCTCGAGGGCGGGACAGGGAAATGAAAAACTGTTTTTT.